This TCR beta chain derives from a study of blood T cell repertoires in COVID-19. Study at large: Acute and convalescent COVID-19 specimens originated in the United States, Italy and Spain. The cDNA or gDNA used as material had been derived from T cells, B-cell-depleted T cells, or PBMCs.

V dropped 2 bases and J dropped 1 base, with 5 bases sitting between them. Germline CDR1 and CDR2: PRHDT and FYEKMQ (reference sequence). This CDR3 spans 13 amino acids. Libraries were prepared by immunoSEQ multiplex PCR; TCRdb keeps only in-frame clonotypes and omits some of them. The table has some 150,000 clones, around 85% seen once. This receptor was obtained from a man aged 55 to 70 who had recovered from COVID-19. The material sequenced was peripheral blood. The rearrangement links TRBV13 to TRBJ1-1; the D gene is possibly TRBD1 (5 bases). The CDR3 region has the DNA TGTGCCAGCAGCTTAAGGGGGAACACTGAAGCTTTCTTT. Translated, it gives CASSLRGNTEAFF.